The clone carrying this T cell receptor (beta chain) was recorded a few times. Germline assignment: CDR1 SGHRS and CDR2 YFSETQ. Trimming pared 0 bases from V and 7 bases from J, leaving 16 bases between. The CDR3 contains 15 residues. This sample is drawn from a study of beta chain features in type 1 diabetes. All of the isolated RNA was reverse transcribed, so expressed TCRB transcripts were sequenced. The assay was immunoSEQ multiplex PCR, and TCRdb's table has in-frame clones only and misses some. This table holds fewer than 150,000 clones, 6.9% found once. The clonotype originates from a woman aged 30 to 39 in good health. The specimen sequenced was central memory CD4+ T cells from blood. This chain uses TRBV5-1 with TRBJ1-2, with D unresolved. CDR3 DNA sequence: TGCGCCAGCAGCTTGGGCCGGGAACCCCCTAGTGGCTACACCTTC. Its protein is CASSLGREPPSGYTF.